This T cell receptor (beta chain) was identified during a study of T cells in Graves' hyperthyroidism and ophthalmopathy. Study-wide results and limits: Also found in blood were most expanded thyroid clonotypes above 0.001.

This clonotype was observed a few times. The antigen is undetermined. Graves' hyperthyroidism was deemed stable absent ophthalmopathy progression within 18 months. The CDR3 totals 18 residues. The germline CDR1 and CDR2 sequences are MNHNS and SASEGT. J gave up 2 bases and V 6 bases, and 11 bases lay outside the gene matches. Researchers took RNA transcripts and amplified the TCR beta CDR3 regions from them. The primer set for the first-round RT-PCR of the TCR CDR3 was HTBI. TCRdb re-called the multiplex PCR reads through MiXCR, storing one row per CDR3 protein. The table has hundreds of thousands of distinct CDR3 sequences, about 14% seen once.

The chain employs TRBV6-1 and TRBJ2-3, with 13 nucleotides matching TRBD2. This receptor was taken from a woman under 30 with Graves' hyperthyroidism. Sequenced material: blood. The DNA of the CDR3 is TGTGCCAGCAGGGGGACTAGCGGGACTAACGATCCCACAGATACGCAGTATTTT. It encodes CASRGTSGTNDPTDTQYF.